The T cell receptor beta chain described here comes from a study of human T cells and chemical hapten exposure. Trimming stripped 6 bases from V and 6 bases from J, with 19 bases between. The CDR3 runs 14 residues. Looked up from germline, CDR1 is DFQATT and CDR2 is SNEGSKA (reference sequence). Described time point: patch test 3, about 24 weeks after DPC sensitization. Treatment reported: therapeutic diphenylcyclopropenone sensitization with weekly scalp DPC. Individual cDNA molecules had unique molecular identifiers attached to them by the library. TCRdb re-called the RACE reads through MiXCR, storing one row per CDR3 protein. Among under 130,000 distinct CDR3 sequences listed, about 34% were seen once.

The sequenced sample was whole blood, obtained in connection with sensitization to the hapten diphenylcyclopropenone (DPC). This receptor was obtained from a man in his forties with alopecia areata. Some clones in this sample may be carry-over from other donors' samples. This rearrangement joins TRBV20-1 to TRBJ2-3, with D maybe TRBD1 (5 bases). The CDR3 DNA reads TGCAGTGCGTGGGGCCCGATGTCCTCGGATACGCAGTATTTT. Translation gives CSAWGPMSSDTQYF.